This is a list of T cell receptor beta chains from one sample in a study of blood T cell repertoires in COVID-19. Clones were read by immunoSEQ multiplex PCR, and TCRdb kept only the in-frame ones, dropping some. The sample has some 140,000 clones, roughly 76% seen once. The sequencing input was peripheral blood. These receptors all come from a man aged 80 or over with acute or convalescent COVID-19. Each CDR3 is given with its conserved first and last residue. D genes are given only for firm matches. Size tells how often a clone was seen (once, few, many) or the class of an expanded clone, and some rows leave it out.

v_gene: TRBV5-6; j_gene: TRBJ2-2; abundance: -; d_gene: -; len: 13; CDR3aa: CASSRGGTGELFF; CDR3nt: TGTGCCAGCAGCCGAGGTGGTACCGGGGAGCTGTTTTTT
v_gene: TRBV5-1; j_gene: TRBJ1-6; abundance: -; d_gene: TRBD1; len: 15; CDR3aa: CASSDQAVGGSPLHF; CDR3nt: TGCGCCAGCAGCGATCAAGCAGTAGGGGGCTCACCCCTCCACTTT
v_gene: TRBV18; j_gene: TRBJ2-5; abundance: -; d_gene: TRBD2; len: 18; CDR3aa: CASSRSGGPGSGEETQYF; CDR3nt: TGTGCCAGCTCACGGTCGGGGGGGCCGGGATCGGGAGAAGAGACCCAGTACTTC
v_gene: TRBV18; j_gene: TRBJ1-4; abundance: -; d_gene: TRBD1; len: 17; CDR3aa: CASFPGTGAPTHEKLFF; CDR3nt: TGTGCCAGCTTCCCCGGGACAGGGGCCCCGACACATGAAAAACTGTTTTTT
v_gene: TRBV7-8; j_gene: TRBJ1-2; abundance: -; d_gene: -; len: 14; CDR3aa: CASSRGTTNYGYTF; CDR3nt: TGTGCCAGCAGCCGAGGGACAACTAACTATGGCTACACCTTC
v_gene: TRBV3-1/TRBV3-2; j_gene: TRBJ2-7; abundance: -; d_gene: -; len: 12; CDR3aa: CASSHGAGEQYF; CDR3nt: TGTGCCAGCAGCCATGGGGCTGGCGAGCAGTACTTC
v_gene: TRBV7-3; j_gene: TRBJ2-1; abundance: -; d_gene: TRBD1; len: 16; CDR3aa: CASSLLGDRGLNEQFF; CDR3nt: TGTGCCAGCAGCTTACTGGGGGACAGGGGATTGAATGAGCAGTTCTTC
v_gene: TRBV11-2; j_gene: TRBJ2-3; abundance: -; d_gene: -; len: 15; CDR3aa: CASSLTGGAAVRQYF; CDR3nt: TGTGCCAGCAGCTTAACCGGCGGGGCCGCGGTGAGGCAGTATTTT
v_gene: TRBV3-1/TRBV3-2; j_gene: TRBJ2-2; abundance: -; d_gene: TRBD2; len: 18; CDR3aa: CASSQDPSGGTNTGELFF; CDR3nt: TGTGCCAGCAGCCAAGATCCTAGCGGGGGGACGAACACCGGGGAGCTGTTTTTT
v_gene: TRBV6-5; j_gene: TRBJ1-1; abundance: -; d_gene: TRBD1; len: 13; CDR3aa: CASRLGQGSEAFF; CDR3nt: TGTGCCAGCAGGCTAGGACAGGGTTCTGAAGCTTTCTTT
v_gene: TRBV7-9; j_gene: TRBJ1-1; abundance: -; d_gene: -; len: 15; CDR3aa: CASSFNRVRDTEAFF; CDR3nt: TGTGCCAGCAGCTTCAACAGGGTGAGGGACACTGAAGCTTTCTTT
v_gene: TRBV5-4; j_gene: TRBJ2-2; abundance: -; d_gene: -; len: 14; CDR3aa: CATQDRTNTGELFF; CDR3nt: TGTGCCACCCAGGACAGAACGAACACCGGGGAGCTGTTTTTT
v_gene: TRBV5-1; j_gene: TRBJ2-5; abundance: once; d_gene: TRBD1; len: 15; CDR3aa: CASSLDRGGSATQYF; CDR3nt: TGCGCCAGCAGCTTAGACAGGGGTGGTTCCGCGACCCAGTACTTC
v_gene: TRBV7-2; j_gene: TRBJ2-1; abundance: -; d_gene: -; len: 15; CDR3aa: CASSPRDWNYNEQFF; CDR3nt: TGTGCCAGCAGCCCCCGAGACTGGAATTACAATGAGCAGTTCTTC
v_gene: TRBV29-1; j_gene: TRBJ2-1; abundance: -; d_gene: -; len: 15; CDR3aa: CSVVGDRGSYNEQFF; CDR3nt: TGCAGCGTTGTAGGAGACCGAGGCTCCTACAATGAGCAGTTCTTC
v_gene: TRBV9; j_gene: TRBJ1-1; abundance: -; d_gene: -; len: 15; CDR3aa: CASSVDGGRAVEAFF; CDR3nt: TGTGCCAGCAGCGTAGATGGGGGCCGGGCCGTCGAAGCTTTCTTT
v_gene: TRBV6-6; j_gene: TRBJ1-2; abundance: -; d_gene: -; len: 12; CDR3aa: CASTSGNYGYTF; CDR3nt: TGTGCCAGCACCTCAGGGAACTATGGCTACACCTTC
v_gene: TRBV5-6; j_gene: TRBJ2-5; abundance: -; d_gene: -; len: 14; CDR3aa: CASSPGLIQETQYF; CDR3nt: TGTGCCAGCAGCCCAGGGCTCATACAAGAGACCCAGTACTTC
v_gene: TRBV18; j_gene: TRBJ2-7; abundance: many; d_gene: -; len: 14; CDR3aa: CASSFGVTSYEQYF; CDR3nt: TGTGCCAGCTCATTTGGAGTGACCTCCTACGAGCAGTACTTC
v_gene: TRBV28; j_gene: TRBJ1-5; abundance: -; d_gene: TRBD1; len: 15; CDR3aa: CASSSGGQGWKPQHF; CDR3nt: TGTGCCAGCAGTTCCGGGGGACAGGGGTGGAAGCCCCAGCATTTT